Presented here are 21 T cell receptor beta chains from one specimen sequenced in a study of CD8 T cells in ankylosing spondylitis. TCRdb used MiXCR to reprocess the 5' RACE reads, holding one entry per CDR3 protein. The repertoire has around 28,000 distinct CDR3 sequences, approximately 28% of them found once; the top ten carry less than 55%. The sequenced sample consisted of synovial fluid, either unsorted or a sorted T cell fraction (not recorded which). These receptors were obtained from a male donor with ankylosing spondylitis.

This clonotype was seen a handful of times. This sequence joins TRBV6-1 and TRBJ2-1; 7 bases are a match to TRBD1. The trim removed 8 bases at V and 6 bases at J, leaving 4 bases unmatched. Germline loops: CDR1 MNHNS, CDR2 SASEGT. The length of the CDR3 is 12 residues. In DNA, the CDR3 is TGTGCCAGCCATTACAGGGGCAATGAGCAGTTCTTC. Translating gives CASHYRGNEQFF.

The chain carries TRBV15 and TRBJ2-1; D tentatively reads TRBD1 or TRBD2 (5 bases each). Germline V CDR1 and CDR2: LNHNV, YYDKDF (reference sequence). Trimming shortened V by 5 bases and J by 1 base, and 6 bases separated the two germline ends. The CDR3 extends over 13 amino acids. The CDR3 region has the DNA TGTGCCACCAGCGGGGGTTCCTACAATGAGCAGTTCTTC. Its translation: CATSGGSYNEQFF.

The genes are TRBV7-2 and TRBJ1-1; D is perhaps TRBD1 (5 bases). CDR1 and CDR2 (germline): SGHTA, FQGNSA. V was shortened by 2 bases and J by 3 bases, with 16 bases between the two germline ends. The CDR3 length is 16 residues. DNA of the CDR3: TGTGCCAGCAGCTTAACGGGGCGAAAAAGGGACACTGAAGCTTTCTTT. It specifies CASSLTGRKRDTEAFF. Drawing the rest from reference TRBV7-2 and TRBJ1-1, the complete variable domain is GAGVSQSPSNKVTEKGKDVELRCDPISGHTALYWYRQSLGQGLEFLIYFQGNSAPDKSGLPSDRFSAERTGGSVSTLTIQRTQQEDSAVYLCASSLTGRKRDTEAFFGQGTRLTVV.

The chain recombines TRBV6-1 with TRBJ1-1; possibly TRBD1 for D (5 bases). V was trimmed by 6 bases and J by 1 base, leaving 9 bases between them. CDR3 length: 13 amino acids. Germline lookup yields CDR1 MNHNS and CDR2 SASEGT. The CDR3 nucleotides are TGTGCCAGCAGACAGGACTGGAACACTGAAGCTTTCTTT. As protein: CASRQDWNTEAFF.

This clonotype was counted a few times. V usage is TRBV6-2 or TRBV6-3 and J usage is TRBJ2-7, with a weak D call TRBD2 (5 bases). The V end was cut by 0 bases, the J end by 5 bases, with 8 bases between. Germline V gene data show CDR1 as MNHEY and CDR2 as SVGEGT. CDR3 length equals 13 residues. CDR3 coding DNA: TGTGCCAGCAGTTACTCCGGGGTCAACGAGCAGTACGTC. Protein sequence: CASSYSGVNEQYV.

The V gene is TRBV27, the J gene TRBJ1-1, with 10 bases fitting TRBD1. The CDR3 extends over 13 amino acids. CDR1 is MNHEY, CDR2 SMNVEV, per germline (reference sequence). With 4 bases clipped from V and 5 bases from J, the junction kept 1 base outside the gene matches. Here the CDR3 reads CASSWDRGTEAFF. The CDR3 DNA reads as TGTGCCAGCAGTTGGGACAGGGGAACTGAAGCTTTCTTT.

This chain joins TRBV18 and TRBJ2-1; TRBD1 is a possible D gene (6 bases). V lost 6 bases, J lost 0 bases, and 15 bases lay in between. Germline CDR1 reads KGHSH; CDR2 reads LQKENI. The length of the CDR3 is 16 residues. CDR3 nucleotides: TGTGCCAGCTCCCAGGGGACCTCTTACTCCTACAATGAGCAGTTCTTC. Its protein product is CASSQGTSYSYNEQFF. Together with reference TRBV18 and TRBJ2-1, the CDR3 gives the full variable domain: NAGVMQNPRHLVRRRGQEARLRCSPMKGHSHVYWYRQLPEEGLKFMVYLQKENIIDESGMPKERFSAEFPKEGPSILRIQQVVRGDSAAYFCASSQGTSYSYNEQFFGPGTRLTVL.

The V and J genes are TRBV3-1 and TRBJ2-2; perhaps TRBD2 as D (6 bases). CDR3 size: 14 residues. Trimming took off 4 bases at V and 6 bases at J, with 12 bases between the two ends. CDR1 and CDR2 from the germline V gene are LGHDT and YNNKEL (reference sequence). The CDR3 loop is CASSLTRSAGELFF. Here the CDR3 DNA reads TGTGCCAGCAGCCTGACTAGGTCAGCCGGGGAGCTGTTTTTT.

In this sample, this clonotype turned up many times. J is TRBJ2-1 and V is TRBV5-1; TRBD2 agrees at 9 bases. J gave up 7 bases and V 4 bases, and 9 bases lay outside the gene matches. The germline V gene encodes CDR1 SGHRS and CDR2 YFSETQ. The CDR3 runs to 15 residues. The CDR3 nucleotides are TGCGCCAGCAGCAAGGGACTAGCATCCCTTAATGAGCAGTTCTTC. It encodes CASSKGLASLNEQFF.

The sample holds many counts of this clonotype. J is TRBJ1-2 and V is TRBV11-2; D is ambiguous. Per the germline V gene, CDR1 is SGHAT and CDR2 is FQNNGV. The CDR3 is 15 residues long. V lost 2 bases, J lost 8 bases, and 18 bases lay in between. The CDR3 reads CASSLFGLSPWGYTF. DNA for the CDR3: TGTGCCAGCAGCTTATTCGGATTATCCCCCTGGGGCTACACCTTC.

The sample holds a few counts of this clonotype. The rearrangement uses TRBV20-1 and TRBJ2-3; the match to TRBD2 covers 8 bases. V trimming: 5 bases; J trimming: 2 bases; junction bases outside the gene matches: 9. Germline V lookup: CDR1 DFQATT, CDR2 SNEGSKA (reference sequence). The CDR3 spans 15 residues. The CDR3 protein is CSAPGGGAVTDTQYF. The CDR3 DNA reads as TGCAGTGCTCCCGGGGGGGGTGCTGTCACAGATACGCAGTATTTT.

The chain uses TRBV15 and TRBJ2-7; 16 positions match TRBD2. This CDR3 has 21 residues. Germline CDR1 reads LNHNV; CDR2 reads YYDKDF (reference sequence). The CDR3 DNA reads TGTACTTTCTTGGGGATTGTGGGGACTAGCGGGAGGGAAGGTTGGGTTGACGAGCAGTACGTC. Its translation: CTFLGIVGTSGREGWVDEQYV.

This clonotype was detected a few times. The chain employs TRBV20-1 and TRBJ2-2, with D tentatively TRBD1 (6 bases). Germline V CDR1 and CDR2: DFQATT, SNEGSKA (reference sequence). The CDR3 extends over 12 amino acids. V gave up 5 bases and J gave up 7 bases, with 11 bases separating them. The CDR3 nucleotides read TGCAGTGCTCCAGGGGTGGGCGGGGAGCTGTTTTTT. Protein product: CSAPGVGGELFF.

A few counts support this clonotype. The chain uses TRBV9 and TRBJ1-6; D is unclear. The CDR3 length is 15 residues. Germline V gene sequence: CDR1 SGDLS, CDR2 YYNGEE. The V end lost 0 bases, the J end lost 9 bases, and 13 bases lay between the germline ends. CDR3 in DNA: TGTGCCAGCAGCGTAGCCGCGGGCTCTAGTTCACCCCTCCACTTT. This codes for CASSVAAGSSSPLHF.

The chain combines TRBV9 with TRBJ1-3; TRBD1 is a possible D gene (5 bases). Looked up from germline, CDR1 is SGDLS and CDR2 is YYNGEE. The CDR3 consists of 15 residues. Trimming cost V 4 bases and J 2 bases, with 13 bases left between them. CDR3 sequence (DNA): TGTGCCAGCAGCTCAAACCGGGGGGCTGGAAACACCATATATTTT. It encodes CASSSNRGAGNTIYF.

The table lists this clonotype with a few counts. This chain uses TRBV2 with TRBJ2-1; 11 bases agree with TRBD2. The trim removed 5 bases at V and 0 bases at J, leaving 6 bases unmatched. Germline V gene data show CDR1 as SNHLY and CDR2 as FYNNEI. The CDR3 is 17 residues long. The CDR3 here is CASSTTSGILSYNEQFF. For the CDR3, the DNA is TGTGCCAGCAGTACGACTAGCGGGATCCTCTCCTACAATGAGCAGTTCTTC.

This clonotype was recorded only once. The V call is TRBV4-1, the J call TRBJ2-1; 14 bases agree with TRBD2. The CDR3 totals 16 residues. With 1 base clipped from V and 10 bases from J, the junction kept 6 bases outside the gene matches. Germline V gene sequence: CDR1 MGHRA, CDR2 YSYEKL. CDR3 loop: CASSQGGLAGVGEQFF. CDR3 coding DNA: TGCGCCAGCAGCCAAGGGGGACTAGCGGGAGTCGGGGAGCAGTTCTTC.

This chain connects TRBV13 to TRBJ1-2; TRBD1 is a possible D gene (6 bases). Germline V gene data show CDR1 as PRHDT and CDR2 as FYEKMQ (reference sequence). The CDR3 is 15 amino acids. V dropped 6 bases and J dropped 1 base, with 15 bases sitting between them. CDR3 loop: CASSSGTTVNYGYTF. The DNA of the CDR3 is TGTGCCAGCAGTTCCGGGACAACCGTTAACTATGGCTACACCTTC. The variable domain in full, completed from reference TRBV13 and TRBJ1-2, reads AAGVIQSPRHLIKEKRETATLKCYPIPRHDTVYWYQQGPGQDPQFLISFYEKMQSDKGSIPDRFSAQQFSDYHSELNMSSLELGDSALYFCASSSGTTVNYGYTFGSGTRLTVV.

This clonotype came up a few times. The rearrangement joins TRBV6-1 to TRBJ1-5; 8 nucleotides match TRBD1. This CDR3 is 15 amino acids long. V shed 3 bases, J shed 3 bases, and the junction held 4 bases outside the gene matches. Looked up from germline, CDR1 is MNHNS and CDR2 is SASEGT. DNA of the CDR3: TGTGCCAGCAGTGAGTTCAGGGGGCACAATCAGCCCCAGCATTTT. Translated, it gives CASSEFRGHNQPQHF.

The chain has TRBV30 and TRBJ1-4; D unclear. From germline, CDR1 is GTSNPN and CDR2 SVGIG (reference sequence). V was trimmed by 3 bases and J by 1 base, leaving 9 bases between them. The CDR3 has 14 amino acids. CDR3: CAWSHGVTNEKLFF. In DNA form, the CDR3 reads TGTGCCTGGAGCCACGGCGTAACTAATGAAAAACTGTTTTTT.

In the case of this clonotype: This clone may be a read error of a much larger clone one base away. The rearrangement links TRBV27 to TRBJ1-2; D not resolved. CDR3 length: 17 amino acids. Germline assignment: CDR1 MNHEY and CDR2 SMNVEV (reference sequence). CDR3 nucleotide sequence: TGTGCCAGCAGCCCGTTTACCCCCGGACCGAAGGGCTATGGCTACATCTTC. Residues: CASSPFTPGPKGYGYIF.